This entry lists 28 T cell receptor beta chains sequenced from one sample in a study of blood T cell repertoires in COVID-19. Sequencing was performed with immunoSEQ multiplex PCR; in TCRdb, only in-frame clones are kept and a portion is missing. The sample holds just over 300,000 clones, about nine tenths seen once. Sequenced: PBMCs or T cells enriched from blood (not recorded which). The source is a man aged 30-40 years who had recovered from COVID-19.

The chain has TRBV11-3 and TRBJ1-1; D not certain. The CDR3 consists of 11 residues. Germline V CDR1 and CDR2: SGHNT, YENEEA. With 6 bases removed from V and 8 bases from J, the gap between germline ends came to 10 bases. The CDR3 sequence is CASRLRAEAFF. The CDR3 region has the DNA TGTGCCAGCAGACTCCGCGCGGAAGCTTTCTTT.

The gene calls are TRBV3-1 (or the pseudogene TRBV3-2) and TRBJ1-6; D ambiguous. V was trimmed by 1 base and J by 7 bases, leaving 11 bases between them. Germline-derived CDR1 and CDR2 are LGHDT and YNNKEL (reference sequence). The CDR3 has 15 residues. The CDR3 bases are TGTGCCAGCAGCCAAGTACAGTCAAAGAATTCACCCCTCCACTTT. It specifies CASSQVQSKNSPLHF.

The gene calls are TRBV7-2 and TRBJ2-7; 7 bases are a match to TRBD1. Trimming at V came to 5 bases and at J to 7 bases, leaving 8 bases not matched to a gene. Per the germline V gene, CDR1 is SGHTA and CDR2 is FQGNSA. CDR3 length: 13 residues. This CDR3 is CASSIDRAREQYF. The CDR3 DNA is TGTGCCAGCAGCATCGACAGGGCTCGGGAGCAGTACTTC.

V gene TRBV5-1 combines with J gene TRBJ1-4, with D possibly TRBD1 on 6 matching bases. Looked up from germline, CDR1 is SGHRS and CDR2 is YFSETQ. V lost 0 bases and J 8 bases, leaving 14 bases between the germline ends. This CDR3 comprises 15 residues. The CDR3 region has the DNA TGCGCCAGCAGCTTGGGCCCTAGGGGGGGAGAAAAACTGTTTTTT. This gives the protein CASSLGPRGGEKLFF.

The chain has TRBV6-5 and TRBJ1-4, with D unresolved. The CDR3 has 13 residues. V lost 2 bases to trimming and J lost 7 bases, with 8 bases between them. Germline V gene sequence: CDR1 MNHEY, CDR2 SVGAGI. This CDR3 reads CASSYILGEKLFF. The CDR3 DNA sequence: TGTGCCAGCAGTTACATTCTAGGTGAAAAACTGTTTTTT.

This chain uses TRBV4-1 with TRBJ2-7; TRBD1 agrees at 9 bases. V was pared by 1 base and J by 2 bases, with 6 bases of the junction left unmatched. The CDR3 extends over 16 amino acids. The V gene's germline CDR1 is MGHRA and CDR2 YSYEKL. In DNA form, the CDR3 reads TGCGCCAGCAGCCAAGTTTCCCGGACAGGGGCCTACGAGCAGTACTTC. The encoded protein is CASSQVSRTGAYEQYF.

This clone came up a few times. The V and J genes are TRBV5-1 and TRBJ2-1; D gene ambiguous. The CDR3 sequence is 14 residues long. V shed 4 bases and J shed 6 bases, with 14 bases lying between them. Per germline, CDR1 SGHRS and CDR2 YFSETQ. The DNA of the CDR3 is TGCGCCAGCAGCCCTAGACCCCCCTTCAATGAGCAGTTCTTC. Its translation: CASSPRPPFNEQFF.

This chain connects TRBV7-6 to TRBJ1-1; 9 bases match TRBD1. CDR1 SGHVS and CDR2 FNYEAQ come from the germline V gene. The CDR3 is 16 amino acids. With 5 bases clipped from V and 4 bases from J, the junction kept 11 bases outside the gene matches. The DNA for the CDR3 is TGTGCCAGCAGCGACCGGGACAGGGCTGAAGTCACTGAAGCTTTCTTT. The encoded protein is CASSDRDRAEVTEAFF.

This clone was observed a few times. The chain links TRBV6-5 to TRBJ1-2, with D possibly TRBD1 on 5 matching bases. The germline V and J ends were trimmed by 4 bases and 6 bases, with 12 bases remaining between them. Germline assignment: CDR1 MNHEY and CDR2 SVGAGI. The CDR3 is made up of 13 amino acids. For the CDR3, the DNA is TGTGCCAGCAGTTTAGGACGGGGGGATGGCTACACCTTC. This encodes CASSLGRGDGYTF.

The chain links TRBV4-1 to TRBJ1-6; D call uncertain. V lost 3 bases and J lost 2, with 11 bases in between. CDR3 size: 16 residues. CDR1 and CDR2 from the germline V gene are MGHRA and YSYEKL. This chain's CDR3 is CASSHPIAAYNSPLHF. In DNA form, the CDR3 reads TGCGCCAGCAGCCATCCAATAGCGGCCTATAATTCACCCCTCCACTTT.

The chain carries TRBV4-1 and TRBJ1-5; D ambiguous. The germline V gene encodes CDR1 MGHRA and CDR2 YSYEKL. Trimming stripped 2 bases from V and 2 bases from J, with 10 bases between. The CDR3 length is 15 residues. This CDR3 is CASSQLTGRNQPQHF. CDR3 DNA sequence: TGCGCCAGCAGCCAATTGACGGGTCGCAATCAGCCCCAGCATTTT.

CDR3 bases: TGTGCCAGCAGCTTTGGGCAGGGCTTCGACATTCAGTACTTC. This gives the protein CASSFGQGFDIQYF. This chain uses TRBV7-9 with TRBJ2-4; tentatively, D is TRBD1 (5 bases). The V gene's germline CDR1 is SEHNR and CDR2 FQNEAQ (reference sequence). V gave up 3 bases and J gave up 8 bases, with 14 bases separating them. The CDR3 runs to 14 residues.

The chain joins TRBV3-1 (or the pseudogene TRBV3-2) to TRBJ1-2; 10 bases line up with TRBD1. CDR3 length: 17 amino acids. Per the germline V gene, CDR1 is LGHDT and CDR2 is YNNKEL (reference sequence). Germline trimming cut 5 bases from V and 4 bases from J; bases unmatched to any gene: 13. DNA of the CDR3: TGTGCCAGCAGCTACACACCGGGACAGGGGTTTCTCTATGGCTACACCTTC. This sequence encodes CASSYTPGQGFLYGYTF.

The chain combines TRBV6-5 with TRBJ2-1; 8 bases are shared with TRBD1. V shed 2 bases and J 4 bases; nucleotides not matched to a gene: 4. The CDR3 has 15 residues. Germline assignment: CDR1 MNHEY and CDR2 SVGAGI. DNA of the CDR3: TGTGCCAGCAGTTACATAGGACAGGGATACAATGAGCAGTTCTTC. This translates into CASSYIGQGYNEQFF.

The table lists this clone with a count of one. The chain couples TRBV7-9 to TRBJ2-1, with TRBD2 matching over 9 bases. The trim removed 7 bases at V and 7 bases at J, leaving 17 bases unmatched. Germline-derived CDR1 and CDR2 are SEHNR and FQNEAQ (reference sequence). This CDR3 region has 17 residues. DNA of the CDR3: TGTGCCAGCAACCCCCCCCCTAGCGGGACCCTCGGGAATGAGCAGTTCTTC. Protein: CASNPPPSGTLGNEQFF.

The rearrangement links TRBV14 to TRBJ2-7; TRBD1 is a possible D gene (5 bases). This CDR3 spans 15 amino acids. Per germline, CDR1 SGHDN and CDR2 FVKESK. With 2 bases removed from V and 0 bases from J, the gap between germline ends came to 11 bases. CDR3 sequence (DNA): TGTGCCAGCAGCCAACAGGGCGGCCCCTCCTACGAGCAGTACTTC. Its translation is CASSQQGGPSYEQYF.

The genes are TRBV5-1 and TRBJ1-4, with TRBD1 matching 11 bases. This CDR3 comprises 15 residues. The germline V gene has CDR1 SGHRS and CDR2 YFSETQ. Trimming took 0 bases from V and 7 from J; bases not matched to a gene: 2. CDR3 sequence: CASSLAGTGGEKLFF. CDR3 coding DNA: TGCGCCAGCAGCTTGGCCGGGACAGGGGGTGAAAAACTGTTTTTT.

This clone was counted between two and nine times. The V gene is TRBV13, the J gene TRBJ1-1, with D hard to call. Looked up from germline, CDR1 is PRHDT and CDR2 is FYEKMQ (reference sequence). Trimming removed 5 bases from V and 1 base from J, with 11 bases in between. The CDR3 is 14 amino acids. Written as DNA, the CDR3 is TGTGCCAGCAGCCCGGAGTCTCGGAACACTGAAGCTTTCTTT. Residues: CASSPESRNTEAFF.

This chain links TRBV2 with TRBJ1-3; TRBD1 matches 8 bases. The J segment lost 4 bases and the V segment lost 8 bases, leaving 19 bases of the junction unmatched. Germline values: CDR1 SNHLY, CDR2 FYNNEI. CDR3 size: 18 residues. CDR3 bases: TGTGCCAGCGATAATTTTAGTCCCAAGGACAGGGTGGGAAACACCATATATTTT. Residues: CASDNFSPKDRVGNTIYF.

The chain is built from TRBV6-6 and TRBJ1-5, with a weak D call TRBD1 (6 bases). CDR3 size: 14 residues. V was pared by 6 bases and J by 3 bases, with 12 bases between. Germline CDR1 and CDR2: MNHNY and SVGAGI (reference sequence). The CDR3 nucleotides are TGTGCCAGCAGCCGCACAGGGTTCAATCAGCCCCAGCATTTT. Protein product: CASSRTGFNQPQHF.

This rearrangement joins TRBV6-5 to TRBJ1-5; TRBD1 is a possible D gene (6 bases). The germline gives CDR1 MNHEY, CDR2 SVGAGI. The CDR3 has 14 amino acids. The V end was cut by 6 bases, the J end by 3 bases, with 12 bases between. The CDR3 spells CASRKDSLNQPQHF. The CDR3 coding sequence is TGTGCCAGCAGGAAGGACAGTCTCAATCAGCCCCAGCATTTT.

The CDR3 DNA reads as TGTGCCAGCAGCCGATCAACAGGCACAGATACGCAGTATTTT. It is translated as CASSRSTGTDTQYF. This rearrangement joins TRBV5-6 to TRBJ2-3; no reliable D call. Germline assignment: CDR1 SGHDT and CDR2 YYEEEE. The V end lost 4 bases, the J end lost 1 base, and 10 bases lay between the germline ends. The CDR3 consists of 14 residues.

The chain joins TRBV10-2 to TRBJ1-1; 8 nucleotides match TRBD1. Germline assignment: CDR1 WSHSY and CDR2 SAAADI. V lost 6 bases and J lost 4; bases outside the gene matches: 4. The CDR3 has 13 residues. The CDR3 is CASRTGASTEAFF. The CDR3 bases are TGCGCCAGCAGGACAGGGGCCAGCACTGAAGCTTTCTTT.

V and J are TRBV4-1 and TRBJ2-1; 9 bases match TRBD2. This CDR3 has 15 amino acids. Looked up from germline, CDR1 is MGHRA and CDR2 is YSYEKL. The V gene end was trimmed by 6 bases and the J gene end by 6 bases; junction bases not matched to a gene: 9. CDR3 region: CASSASGTTPNEQFF. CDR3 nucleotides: TGCGCCAGCAGTGCTAGCGGGACTACCCCCAATGAGCAGTTCTTC.

CDR3 bases: TGTGCCAGCTGGGGACAAATGATCTCCTACGAGCAGTACTTC. Protein: CASWGQMISYEQYF. This chain joins TRBV6-5 and TRBJ2-7; a possible D gene is TRBD1 (6 bases). Germline V CDR1 and CDR2: MNHEY, SVGAGI. CDR3 length: 14 amino acids. The V gene lost 8 bases and the J gene lost 0 bases, with 14 bases spanning the gap.

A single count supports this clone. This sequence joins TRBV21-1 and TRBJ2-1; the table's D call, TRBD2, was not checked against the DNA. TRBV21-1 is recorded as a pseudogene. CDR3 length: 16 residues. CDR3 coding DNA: TGTGCCAGCAGCAAAGATCGAGGGAGCTCCTACAATGAGCAGTTCTTC. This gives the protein CASSKDRGSSYNEQFF.

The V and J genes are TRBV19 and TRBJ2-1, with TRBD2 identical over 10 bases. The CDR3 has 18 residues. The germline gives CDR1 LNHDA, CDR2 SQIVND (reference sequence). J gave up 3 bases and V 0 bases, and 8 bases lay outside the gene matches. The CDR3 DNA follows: TGTGCCAGTAGTATAGATCCATGGACTAGCGGTCACTACAATGAGCAGTTCTTC. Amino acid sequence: CASSIDPWTSGHYNEQFF.

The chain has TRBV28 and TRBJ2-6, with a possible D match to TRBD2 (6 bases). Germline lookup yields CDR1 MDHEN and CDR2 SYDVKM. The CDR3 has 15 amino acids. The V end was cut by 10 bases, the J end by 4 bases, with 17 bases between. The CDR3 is CAIPAGPGGANVLTF. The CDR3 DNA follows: TGTGCCATCCCTGCGGGGCCGGGCGGGGCCAACGTCCTGACTTTC.